The clone carrying this T cell receptor beta chain was recorded at least ten times. From germline, CDR1 is DFQATT and CDR2 SNEGSKA (reference sequence). The CDR3 is 14 residues long. V was trimmed by 2 bases and J by 1 base, leaving 12 bases between them. This sample was included in a study of CD8 T cells in ankylosing spondylitis. From the 5' RACE reads, TCRdb called clonotypes with MiXCR, one entry per CDR3 protein. This sample has approximately 200,000 distinct CDR3 sequences; approximately 13% occur once, and the top ten carry 11%. Material: blood, either unsorted or a sorted T cell fraction (not recorded which). The V and J genes are TRBV20-1 and TRBJ2-7; possibly TRBD1 or TRBD2 for D (5 bases each). This receptor was identified in a female donor with ankylosing spondylitis or in good health (not recorded which). CDR3 in amino acids: CSARWGTVSYEQYF. The CDR3 DNA follows: TGCAGTGCTAGATGGGGGACGGTATCCTACGAGCAGTACTTC.